Listed below are T cell receptor beta chains from one sample, sequenced in a study of blood T cell repertoires in COVID-19. Some clones are missing from TCRdb's copy, which holds only in-frame ones; the method was immunoSEQ multiplex PCR. The sample includes roughly 240,000 clones, 70% to 90% seen only once; the top ten take about 9.3%. The sequenced material came from PBMCs or T cells enriched from blood (not recorded which). The receptors were sampled from a woman between 50 and 59 years old with acute COVID-19. The CDR3 runs from the conserved cysteine through the conserved F or W. Each record gives: D gene, clone size, J gene, V gene, CDR3 DNA, CDR3 protein. D genes are given only for firm matches. Clone size appears in some rows only: once, few, many, or a class for an expanded clone.

>NA|NA|TRBJ1-5|TRBV7-2
TGTGCCAGCAGCCGGGGGGGTACAGAGATTCAGCCCCAGCATTTT
CASSRGGTEIQPQHF
>NA|NA|TRBJ1-2|TRBV18
TGTGCCAGCTCCCTTGACAGCTATGGCTACACCTTC
CASSLDSYGYTF
>TRBD1|few|TRBJ1-1|TRBV12-5
TGTGCTAGTGGTCCTCCGGGACAGGGTATGAGTATGTCTGAAGCTTTCTTT
CASGPPGQGMSMSEAFF
>TRBD1|few|TRBJ2-5|TRBV27
TGTGCCAGCGGGGACAGTTTGGGAAGGACCCAGTACTTC
CASGDSLGRTQYF
>NA|NA|TRBJ2-1|TRBV11-2
TGTGCCAGCAGCCTCCCCCAGTCTGAGCAGTTCTTC
CASSLPQSEQFF
>TRBD1|NA|TRBJ2-3|TRBV5-8
TGTGCCAGCAGCACCTCGGGACAGGGTCGGGATACGCAGTATTTT
CASSTSGQGRDTQYF
>TRBD1|once|TRBJ1-2|TRBV7-2
TGTGCCAGCAGTCCGGACAGGAGAGCTAACTATGGCTACACCTTC
CASSPDRRANYGYTF
>NA|NA|TRBJ1-2|TRBV5-1
TGCGCCAGCAGCTTGGACATTAACTATGGCTACACCTTC
CASSLDINYGYTF
>NA|NA|TRBJ1-1|TRBV6-5
TGTGCCAGCAGTTCCCCCTCCGGGGTTATGAACACTGAAGCTTTCTTT
CASSSPSGVMNTEAFF
>NA|NA|TRBJ1-2|TRBV6-5
TGTGCCAGCAGACACGGGAATAACTATGGCTACACCTTC
CASRHGNNYGYTF
>TRBD1|NA|TRBJ2-7|TRBV7-2
TGTGCCAGCAGCTCCTACAGGGGATCCTACGAGCAGTACTTC
CASSSYRGSYEQYF
>TRBD2|NA|TRBJ2-1|TRBV7-2
TGTGCCAGCAGCTCCCTTGGGGGGGGCTACAATGAGCAGTTCTTC
CASSSLGGGYNEQFF
>NA|NA|TRBJ2-7|TRBV19
TGTGCCAGTAGTATAGAAAAGGGAGCGGGCTACGAGCAGTACTTC
CASSIEKGAGYEQYF
>NA|few|TRBJ2-3|TRBV4-1
TGCGCCAGCAGCCGGTTAAGCCCCGCTACAGATACGCAGTATTTT
CASSRLSPATDTQYF
>NA|NA|TRBJ1-6|TRBV10-3
TGTGCCATCAGTGAGTCGTTGTCTCAGATTCCCAATTCACCCCTCCACTTT
CAISESLSQIPNSPLHF
>NA|NA|TRBJ2-7|TRBV6-5
TGTGCCAGCAGTCGCGGGACAGCCTACGAGCAGTACTTC
CASSRGTAYEQYF
>NA|NA|TRBJ1-2|TRBV5-5
TGTGCCAGTCCAGGGTGGAGATTTCGATATGGCTACACCTTC
CASPGWRFRYGYTF
>NA|NA|TRBJ1-2|TRBV27
TGTGCCAGCATGAACAGGTTCAATGGCTACACCTTC
CASMNRFNGYTF
>TRBD1|NA|TRBJ1-1|TRBV6-5
TGTGCCAGCAAAAAAACAGGGGACACTGAAGCTTTCTTT
CASKKTGDTEAFF
>NA|NA|TRBJ1-2|TRBV5-6
TGTGCCAGCAGCCTCCGGGACACCTACTACACCTTC
CASSLRDTYYTF
>TRBD2|NA|TRBJ2-1|TRBV19
TGTGCCAGTAGTATAGATCTGGGACTAACCTCCTACAATGAGCAGTTCTTC
CASSIDLGLTSYNEQFF
>NA|once|TRBJ2-5|TRBV5-4
TGTGCCAGCAGCTCCCCCCGGACTCGAGAGACCCAGTACTTC
CASSSPRTRETQYF
>TRBD2|NA|TRBJ2-3|TRBV5-1
TGCGCCAGCACCTCCCTAGCGGGGGGGAATACAGATACGCAGTATTTT
CASTSLAGGNTDTQYF
>TRBD2|NA|TRBJ2-5|TRBV5-4
TGTGCCAGCAGCCTAAGGACTAGCGGGGTAGAGACCCAGTACTTC
CASSLRTSGVETQYF
>TRBD2|NA|TRBJ2-5|TRBV7-8
TGTGCCAGCAGCGCCGGGAGGACGTACCAAGAGACCCAGTACTTC
CASSAGRTYQETQYF
>NA|NA|TRBJ2-3|TRBV30
TGTGCCTGGAGCTGGCAAGGGGGAGGGGATACGCAGTATTTT
CAWSWQGGGDTQYF
>NA|NA|TRBJ2-7|TRBV29-1
TGCAGCGTTGGACGGAGGGGTTCCTACGAGCAGTACTTC
CSVGRRGSYEQYF
>TRBD2|NA|TRBJ2-1|TRBV27
TGTGCCGCGCACGGTGGCGGGGGGCCCAACAATGAGCAGTTCTTC
CAAHGGGGPNNEQFF
>TRBD1|NA|TRBJ1-5|TRBV19
TGTGCCAGTAGTTCAGGGACAGGGGGCCGTCAGCCCCAGCATTTT
CASSSGTGGRQPQHF
>NA|NA|TRBJ2-2|TRBV9
TGTGCCACCTCTGGGGGACAAACGAACACCGGGGAGCTGTTTTTT
CATSGGQTNTGELFF
>NA|NA|TRBJ1-6|TRBV7-9
TGTGCCAGCAGCTTAGCGGGTAGGGAGAGCCTCCACTTT
CASSLAGRESLHF
>NA|NA|TRBJ1-4|TRBV30
TGTGCCTGGAGTGGTGCAGGGGCGGGTGAAAAACTGTTTTTT
CAWSGAGAGEKLFF
>NA|NA|TRBJ1-1|TRBV6-2/TRBV6-3
TGTGCCAGCAGTGACACCTGGGACATTATGAACACTGAAGCTTTCTTT
CASSDTWDIMNTEAFF
>NA|NA|TRBJ2-7|TRBV12-3/TRBV12-4
TGTGCCAGCAGTTTAACAGCCCAGCAGTACTTC
CASSLTAQQYF
>TRBD1|NA|TRBJ2-7|TRBV15
TGTGCCACCAGCGTCAGACAGGGATTGGTGGAGCAGTACTTC
CATSVRQGLVEQYF
>NA|NA|TRBJ2-2|TRBV2
TGTGCCAGCAGGAGGGAAGTGAACACCGGGGAGCTGTTTTTT
CASRREVNTGELFF
>NA|NA|TRBJ1-1|TRBV11-3
TGTGCCAGCAGCTTTTCAAGAGGGACTGAAGCTTTCTTT
CASSFSRGTEAFF
>TRBD2|few|TRBJ2-1|TRBV18
TGTGCCAGCTCACGGCGACTAGCGGGGGGGCCAAACGAGGGTGAGCAGTTCTTC
CASSRRLAGGPNEGEQFF
>TRBD1|NA|TRBJ2-1|TRBV6-5
TGTGCCAGCACCCCAGGGACAGGGGGCCGCAATGAGCAGTTCTTC
CASTPGTGGRNEQFF
>NA|NA|TRBJ1-6|TRBV7-2
TGTGCCAGCAGCCCCAGTGGGGGGGGTACCTATAATTCACCCCTCCACTTT
CASSPSGGGTYNSPLHF
>NA|NA|TRBJ1-2|TRBV7-9
TGTGCCAGCAGCTCCCGGGACTCGCGCGGCTACACCTTC
CASSSRDSRGYTF
>NA|NA|TRBJ1-4|TRBV12-3/TRBV12-4
TGTGCCAGCAGTCTACAGGAAAATGAAAAACTGTTTTTT
CASSLQENEKLFF
>NA|NA|TRBJ1-1|TRBV7-9
TGTGCCAGCAGCCCAGGGGTTGGGTTAGGCAGTGTGAACACTGAAGCTTTCTTT
CASSPGVGLGSVNTEAFF
>TRBD1|NA|TRBJ2-5|TRBV5-6
TGTGCCAGCAGCCTGAGAACGGGACAGGGTGTAGAGACCCAGTACTTC
CASSLRTGQGVETQYF
>NA|NA|TRBJ1-1|TRBV5-1
TGCGCCAGCAGCATGTACAGGGAAATGAACACTGAAGCTTTCTTT
CASSMYREMNTEAFF
>NA|NA|TRBJ1-3|TRBV7-2
TGTGCCAGCAGCTTGCAAGGGGCCCTCCTCTCTGGAAACACCATATATTTT
CASSLQGALLSGNTIYF
>TRBD1|few|TRBJ2-5|TRBV10-3
TGTGCCTCCTCGGACAGGGATGAGACCCAGTACTTC
CASSDRDETQYF
>TRBD2|NA|TRBJ2-3|TRBV7-9
TGTGCCAGCAGCTCGCCTTTAGCGGGGGGGCCTGACCCAGATACGCAGTATTTT
CASSSPLAGGPDPDTQYF
>TRBD1|NA|TRBJ1-1|TRBV30
TGTGCCTGGAGTGTCATTTTTGAAGGGGGCAAGGACACTGAAGCTTTCTTT
CAWSVIFEGGKDTEAFF
>NA|NA|TRBJ2-5|TRBV4-1
TGCGCCAGCAGCCAAGATGGGAGGGGGGGCTCAGAGACCCAGTACTTC
CASSQDGRGGSETQYF
>TRBD1|NA|TRBJ2-5|TRBV20-1
TGCAGTGCTAGTGACAGGGAACAGACCCAGTACTTC
CSASDREQTQYF
>TRBD1|NA|TRBJ1-4|TRBV6-6
TGTGCCGGCAGCGGGACAGGGAGGCCGGGACTGTTTTTT
CAGSGTGRPGLFF
>NA|NA|TRBJ1-1|TRBV25-1
TGTGCCAGCAGTGAATATCGGGGGGATGGCACTGAAGCTTTCTTT
CASSEYRGDGTEAFF